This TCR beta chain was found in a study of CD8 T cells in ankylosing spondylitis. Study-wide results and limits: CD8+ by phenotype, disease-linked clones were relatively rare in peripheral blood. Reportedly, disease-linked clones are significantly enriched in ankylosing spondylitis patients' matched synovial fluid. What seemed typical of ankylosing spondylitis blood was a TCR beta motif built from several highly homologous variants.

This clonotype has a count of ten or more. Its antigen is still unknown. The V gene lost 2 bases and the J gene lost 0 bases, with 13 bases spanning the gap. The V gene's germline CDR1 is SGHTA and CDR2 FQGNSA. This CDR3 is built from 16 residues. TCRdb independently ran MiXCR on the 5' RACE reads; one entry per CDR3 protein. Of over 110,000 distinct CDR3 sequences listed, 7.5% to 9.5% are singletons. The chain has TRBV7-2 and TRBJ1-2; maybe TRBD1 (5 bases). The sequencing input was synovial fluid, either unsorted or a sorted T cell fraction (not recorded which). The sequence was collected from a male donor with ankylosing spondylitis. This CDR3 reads CASSLSMGRANYGYTF. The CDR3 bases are TGTGCCAGCAGCTTAAGTATGGGGCGAGCTAACTATGGCTACACCTTC.